This T cell receptor (beta chain) was sequenced in a study of a mutant IDH1 vaccine in newly diagnosed glioma. To note about this clone: Its cognate antigen is unknown.

Time point noted: week 5, during vaccination. All doses held 300 ug of mutant IDH1 20-mer peptide, with topical imiquimod. Produced via immunoSEQ multiplex PCR; TCRdb's table is partial and in-frame only. The table shows under 95,000 clones, with roughly 90% occurring only once. This CDR3 region has 14 residues. The germline V gene has CDR1 ENHRY and CDR2 SYGVKD. The junction had 8 bases not matched to a gene; V was cut back by 9 bases and J by 8 bases. The V gene is TRBV10-3, the J gene TRBJ2-1, with 12 nucleotides matching TRBD2. The origin of this receptor is a woman between 45 and 65 years old with glioma. Sequenced material: PBMCs, taken from a glioma patient whose treatment included an IDH1 peptide vaccine. The CDR3 nucleotides are TGTGCCATTGGGACTAGCGGGTTAGGGGATGAGCAGTTCTTC. Its protein product is CAIGTSGLGDEQFF.